This T cell receptor (beta chain) appears in the sequencing data of a study of T-cell memory formation after mild COVID-19. Study-level results: Several responding clones turned up in pre-infection memory, indicating that cross-reactive memory may have taken part. Mainly CM and EM harbored the contracting CD4+ clones; mainly EMRA harbored the CD8+ ones.

Libraries for TCRalpha and TCRbeta carried sample barcodes and unique molecular identifiers via 5'RACE. TCRdb reprocessed the 5' RACE reads via MiXCR and lists one record per CDR3 protein. Among roughly 400,000 distinct CDR3 sequences listed, 15% to 20% were seen once. V lost 7 bases and J 9 bases, leaving 22 bases between the germline ends. The length of the CDR3 is 14 residues. Germline V gene sequence: CDR1 SQVTM, CDR2 ANQGSEA. The sample holds a few counts of this clonotype. Its antigen is undetermined. The TCR was taken from a man between 18 and 29 years old who had mild COVID-19 (a few samples of this study predate the infection). Cell type and time point are not known. Material for sequencing was PBMCs or a T cell subset sorted from them (not recorded which). The chain carries TRBV29-1 and TRBJ2-1, with D perhaps assigned TRBD1 or TRBD2 (5 bases each). CDR3 residues: CSGAGTTSGGEQFF. The CDR3 DNA follows: TGCAGCGGAGCCGGGACCACGAGTGGGGGTGAGCAGTTCTTC.